The clone carrying this T cell receptor beta chain was picked up one time. Assay: immunoSEQ multiplex PCR; the TCRdb copy retains only in-frame clones and omits some. This table holds around 46,000 clones, around 89% found once. These data belong to a study of T cell responses to AZD1222 COVID-19 vaccine. Second-dose groups at about 4 or about 12 weeks were pooled. Trimming shortened V by 5 bases and J by 3 bases, and 11 bases separated the two germline ends. The germline CDR1 and CDR2 sequences are MNHNY and SVGAGI (reference sequence). This CDR3 spans 13 amino acids. The receptor was isolated from an adult who received the AZD1222 COVID-19 vaccine. V is TRBV6-6 and J is TRBJ2-7; D is ambiguous. The input for sequencing was peripheral blood, taken 28 days after the second AZD1222 dose. The DNA of the CDR3 is TGTGCCAGCAGTCCACGCCAGGACTACGAGCAGTACTTC. The encoded protein is CASSPRQDYEQYF.